This TCR beta chain was identified in a study of OX40 agonist ivuxolimab in advanced cancers. About the research overall: Patients with prior anti-PD-1, anti-PD-L1 or anti-CTLA-4 therapy were eligible; less than 50% had some. General study points: Antigen specificity was not determined for the expanded peripheral T cells. Within 6 weeks, CD4+ and CD8+ blood T cells expanded clonally at 0.1 to 3.0 mg/kg.

TCRdb's copy holds only in-frame clones and misses some; the assay was immunoSEQ multiplex PCR. The sample has about 77,000 clones; under 90% are singletons. Germline assignment: CDR1 LGHNA and CDR2 YNFKEQ. Trimming took off 0 bases at V and 2 bases at J, with 10 bases between the two ends. The CDR3 runs 15 residues. Samples of blood were obtained at baseline, on cycle 4 day 1, and on cycle 7 day 1. Points on this clone: Its antigen is unidentified.

The chain employs TRBV4-2 and TRBJ2-5; perhaps TRBD1 as D (6 bases). This material consisted of CD4+ or CD8+ T cells sorted from blood, taken in a trial of the OX40 agonist ivuxolimab. This receptor was obtained from an adult with an advanced solid tumor such as melanoma, head and neck, liver or kidney cancer. In DNA form, the CDR3 reads TGTGCCAGCAGCCAAGACCCGGACAGTCAAGAGACCCAGTACTTC. Amino acid sequence: CASSQDPDSQETQYF.